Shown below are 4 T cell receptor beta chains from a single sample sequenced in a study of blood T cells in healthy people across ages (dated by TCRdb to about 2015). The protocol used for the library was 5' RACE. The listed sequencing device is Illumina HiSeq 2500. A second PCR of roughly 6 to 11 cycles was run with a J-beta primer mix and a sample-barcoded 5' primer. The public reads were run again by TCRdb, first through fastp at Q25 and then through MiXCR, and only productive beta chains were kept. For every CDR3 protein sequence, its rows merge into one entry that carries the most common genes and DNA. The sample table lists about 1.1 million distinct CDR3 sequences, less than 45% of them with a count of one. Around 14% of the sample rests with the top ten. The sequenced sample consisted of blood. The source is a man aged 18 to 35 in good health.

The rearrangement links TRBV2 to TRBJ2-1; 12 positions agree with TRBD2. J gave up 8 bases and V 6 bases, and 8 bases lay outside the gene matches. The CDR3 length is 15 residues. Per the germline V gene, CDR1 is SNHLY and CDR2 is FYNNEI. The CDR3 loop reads CASRPSGGANHEQFF. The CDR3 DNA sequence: TGTGCCAGCAGACCTAGCGGGGGGGCAAATCATGAGCAGTTCTTC.

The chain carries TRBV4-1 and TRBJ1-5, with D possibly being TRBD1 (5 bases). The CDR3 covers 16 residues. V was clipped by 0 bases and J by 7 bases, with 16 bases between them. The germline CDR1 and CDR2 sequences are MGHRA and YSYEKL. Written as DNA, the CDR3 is TGCGCCAGCAGCCAAGAAGGTCGAGGGGATCGGCAGCCCCAGCATTTT. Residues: CASSQEGRGDRQPQHF.

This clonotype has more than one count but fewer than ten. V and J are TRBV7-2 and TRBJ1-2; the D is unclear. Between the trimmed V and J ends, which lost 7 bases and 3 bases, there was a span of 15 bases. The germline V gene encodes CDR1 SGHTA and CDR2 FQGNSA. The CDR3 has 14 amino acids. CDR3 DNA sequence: TGTGCCAGCACCTCTCTGGACGGATACTATGGCTACACCTTC. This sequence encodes CASTSLDGYYGYTF.

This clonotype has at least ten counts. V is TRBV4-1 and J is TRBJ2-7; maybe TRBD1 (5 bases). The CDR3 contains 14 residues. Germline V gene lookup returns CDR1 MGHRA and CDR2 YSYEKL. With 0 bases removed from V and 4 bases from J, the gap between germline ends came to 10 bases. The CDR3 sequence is CASSQEGAAYEQYF. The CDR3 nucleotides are TGCGCCAGCAGCCAAGAAGGGGCAGCGTACGAGCAGTACTTC.